The rows below give T cell receptor beta chains drawn from one sample of a study of OX40 agonist ivuxolimab in advanced cancers. TCRdb's table, derived via immunoSEQ multiplex PCR, lists solely in-frame clones and lacks some. The sample lists fewer than 85,000 clones, just under 80% occurring once. The sequencing here drew on CD4+ or CD8+ T cells sorted from blood, taken in a trial of the OX40 agonist ivuxolimab. These receptors were obtained from an adult with an advanced solid tumor such as melanoma, head and neck, liver or kidney cancer. Each CDR3 is given with its conserved first and last residue. The D gene is left open where the match is weak. Only some rows state a clone size, as once, few, many or a class for expanded clones.

j_call: TRBJ2-2; clone_size: .; v_call: TRBV19; d_call: .; cdr3_aa: CASSIVNRNTGELFF; cdr3_nt: TGTGCCAGTAGTATAGTGAATAGGAACACCGGGGAGCTGTTTTTT
j_call: TRBJ2-1; clone_size: .; v_call: TRBV5-8; d_call: TRBD2; cdr3_aa: CASSPNPGLAGMGEQFF; cdr3_nt: TGTGCCAGCAGCCCGAATCCAGGACTAGCGGGGATGGGTGAGCAGTTCTTC
j_call: TRBJ2-2; clone_size: .; v_call: TRBV6-4; d_call: .; cdr3_aa: CASSGLNTGELFF; cdr3_nt: TGTGCCAGCAGTGGTTTAAACACCGGGGAGCTGTTTTTT
j_call: TRBJ2-1; clone_size: .; v_call: TRBV6-6; d_call: TRBD2; cdr3_aa: CASSPSGGVNNEQFF; cdr3_nt: TGTGCCAGCAGTCCTAGCGGGGGGGTCAACAATGAGCAGTTCTTC
j_call: TRBJ1-1; clone_size: .; v_call: TRBV9; d_call: .; cdr3_aa: CASSVVNREDTEAFF; cdr3_nt: TGTGCCAGCAGCGTAGTGAACAGGGAGGACACTGAAGCTTTCTTT
j_call: TRBJ2-2; clone_size: .; v_call: TRBV5-1; d_call: .; cdr3_aa: CASSTGTDTGELFF; cdr3_nt: TGCGCCAGCAGTACAGGAACGGACACCGGGGAGCTGTTTTTT
j_call: TRBJ2-7; clone_size: once; v_call: TRBV7-2; d_call: .; cdr3_aa: CASSLALGIERSPYEQYF; cdr3_nt: TGTGCCAGCAGCTTAGCGCTAGGTATCGAGCGGAGTCCCTACGAGCAGTACTTC
j_call: TRBJ2-1; clone_size: .; v_call: TRBV6-5; d_call: .; cdr3_aa: CASSSGVSSYNEQFF; cdr3_nt: TGTGCCAGCAGTTCGGGGGTCAGCTCCTACAATGAGCAGTTCTTC
j_call: TRBJ1-4; clone_size: .; v_call: TRBV27; d_call: .; cdr3_aa: CASGGNGAGEEKLFF; cdr3_nt: TGTGCCAGCGGTGGGAATGGGGCGGGGGAAGAAAAACTGTTTTTT
j_call: TRBJ2-5; clone_size: .; v_call: TRBV5-1; d_call: TRBD2; cdr3_aa: CASSLAPTSEETQYF; cdr3_nt: TGCGCCAGCAGCTTGGCGCCGACTAGCGAAGAGACCCAGTACTTC
j_call: TRBJ2-1; clone_size: .; v_call: TRBV20-1; d_call: .; cdr3_aa: CSARVTIEQFF; cdr3_nt: TGCAGTGCTAGGGTGACAATTGAGCAGTTCTTC
j_call: TRBJ2-3; clone_size: .; v_call: TRBV5-4; d_call: TRBD2; cdr3_aa: CASSRPGGEGDTQYF; cdr3_nt: TGTGCCAGCAGCCGCCCGGGCGGGGAGGGGGATACGCAGTATTTT
j_call: TRBJ2-3; clone_size: .; v_call: TRBV28; d_call: .; cdr3_aa: CASASPGPPTDTQYF; cdr3_nt: TGTGCCAGCGCCAGCCCTGGACCGCCCACGGATACGCAGTATTTT
j_call: TRBJ2-2; clone_size: .; v_call: TRBV5-1; d_call: .; cdr3_aa: CASVTESTGELFF; cdr3_nt: TGCGCCAGTGTTACTGAAAGCACCGGGGAGCTGTTTTTT
j_call: TRBJ1-5; clone_size: .; v_call: TRBV7-9; d_call: .; cdr3_aa: CASSLSQRPNQPQHF; cdr3_nt: TGTGCCAGCAGCTTATCCCAGCGCCCCAATCAGCCCCAGCATTTT
j_call: TRBJ2-1; clone_size: .; v_call: TRBV11-3; d_call: TRBD2; cdr3_aa: CASSFGTSGPGEQFF; cdr3_nt: TGTGCCAGCAGCTTCGGGACTAGCGGGCCTGGGGAGCAGTTCTTC
j_call: TRBJ2-3; clone_size: .; v_call: TRBV10-2; d_call: TRBD2; cdr3_aa: CASRTSDTDTQYF; cdr3_nt: TGCGCCAGCCGGACTAGCGACACAGATACGCAGTATTTT
j_call: TRBJ1-4; clone_size: .; v_call: TRBV11-2; d_call: .; cdr3_aa: CASSLAPFGLGASEKLFF; cdr3_nt: TGTGCCAGCAGCTTAGCCCCTTTCGGGCTGGGTGCGAGTGAAAAACTGTTTTTT
j_call: TRBJ2-3; clone_size: few; v_call: TRBV15; d_call: .; cdr3_aa: CATSLDRSTDTQYF; cdr3_nt: TGTGCCACCAGCCTTGACCGTAGCACAGATACGCAGTATTTT
j_call: TRBJ2-1; clone_size: .; v_call: TRBV5-1; d_call: .; cdr3_aa: CASSSGQGGSSYNEQFF; cdr3_nt: TGCGCCAGCAGCTCCGGCCAGGGGGGTAGCTCCTACAATGAGCAGTTCTTC
j_call: TRBJ2-1; clone_size: few; v_call: TRBV2; d_call: .; cdr3_aa: CASRTNSYNEQFF; cdr3_nt: TGTGCCTCGAGGACTAACAGTTACAATGAGCAGTTCTTC
j_call: TRBJ2-1; clone_size: .; v_call: TRBV28; d_call: .; cdr3_aa: CASRLLSFSYNEQFF; cdr3_nt: TGTGCCAGCAGACTCCTCTCGTTCTCCTACAATGAGCAGTTCTTC
j_call: TRBJ1-4; clone_size: once; v_call: TRBV7-2; d_call: .; cdr3_aa: CASSLNSVVAYEKLFF; cdr3_nt: TGTGCCAGCAGCTTAAACTCAGTTGTCGCGTATGAAAAACTGTTTTTT
j_call: TRBJ2-2; clone_size: .; v_call: TRBV5-1; d_call: .; cdr3_aa: CASSPQGTGELFF; cdr3_nt: TGCGCCAGCAGCCCCCAGGGGACCGGGGAGCTGTTTTTT
j_call: TRBJ2-1; clone_size: .; v_call: TRBV7-8; d_call: TRBD2; cdr3_aa: CASSSGTSGISDEQFF; cdr3_nt: TGTGCCAGCAGCTCAGGGACTAGCGGGATTAGCGATGAGCAGTTCTTC
j_call: TRBJ2-1; clone_size: few; v_call: TRBV11-3; d_call: TRBD2; cdr3_aa: CASSPTSGGANEQFF; cdr3_nt: TGTGCCAGCAGCCCCACTAGCGGGGGGGCAAATGAGCAGTTCTTC
j_call: TRBJ2-3; clone_size: .; v_call: TRBV19; d_call: .; cdr3_aa: CASSILGTQYF; cdr3_nt: TGTGCCAGTAGTATTTTGGGTACGCAGTATTTT
j_call: TRBJ2-1; clone_size: .; v_call: TRBV11-2; d_call: .; cdr3_aa: CASSRLTLFNEQFF; cdr3_nt: TGTGCCAGCAGCCGCTTGACACTCTTCAATGAGCAGTTCTTC
j_call: TRBJ1-1; clone_size: .; v_call: TRBV7-2; d_call: .; cdr3_aa: CASSLEQMKRGTEAFF; cdr3_nt: TGTGCCAGCAGCTTAGAACAGATGAAAAGGGGCACTGAAGCTTTCTTT
j_call: TRBJ2-2; clone_size: .; v_call: TRBV27; d_call: TRBD2; cdr3_aa: CASSSPSGRINTGELFF; cdr3_nt: TGTGCCAGCAGTTCTCCGAGCGGGAGGATTAACACCGGGGAGCTGTTTTTT
j_call: TRBJ2-5; clone_size: few; v_call: TRBV7-2; d_call: TRBD2; cdr3_aa: CASSQGAAGGQETQYF; cdr3_nt: TGTGCCAGCAGCCAAGGGGCAGCGGGGGGACAAGAGACCCAGTACTTC
j_call: TRBJ1-1; clone_size: .; v_call: TRBV19; d_call: .; cdr3_aa: CASTQTGHTEAFF; cdr3_nt: TGTGCCAGTACCCAGACGGGTCACACTGAAGCTTTCTTT
j_call: TRBJ2-3; clone_size: .; v_call: TRBV7-2; d_call: .; cdr3_aa: CASSPNTANDTQYF; cdr3_nt: TGTGCCAGCAGCCCCAACACGGCAAACGATACGCAGTATTTT
j_call: TRBJ1-2; clone_size: .; v_call: TRBV5-6; d_call: TRBD1; cdr3_aa: CASSLDRAGYGYTF; cdr3_nt: TGTGCCAGCAGTTTGGACAGGGCGGGATATGGCTACACCTTC
j_call: TRBJ2-1; clone_size: .; v_call: TRBV6-6; d_call: TRBD2; cdr3_aa: CASSYSGGSAYNEQFF; cdr3_nt: TGTGCCAGCAGTTACTCGGGCGGGAGCGCCTACAATGAGCAGTTCTTC
j_call: TRBJ2-1; clone_size: .; v_call: TRBV5-1; d_call: TRBD2; cdr3_aa: CASSYGTSGSYNEQFF; cdr3_nt: TGCGCCAGCAGCTACGGGACTAGCGGGTCCTACAATGAGCAGTTCTTC
j_call: TRBJ2-1; clone_size: .; v_call: TRBV5-4; d_call: .; cdr3_aa: CASSSVWRSSYNEQFF; cdr3_nt: TGTGCCAGCAGCTCGGTCTGGCGGAGCTCTTACAATGAGCAGTTCTTC
j_call: TRBJ1-3; clone_size: once; v_call: TRBV7-2; d_call: .; cdr3_aa: CASSLAGGNTIYF; cdr3_nt: TGTGCCAGCAGCTTAGCCGGTGGAAACACCATATATTTT
j_call: TRBJ2-2; clone_size: few; v_call: TRBV7-2; d_call: .; cdr3_aa: CASSRYTGELFF; cdr3_nt: TGTGCCAGCAGCCGTTACACCGGGGAGCTGTTTTTT
j_call: TRBJ1-2; clone_size: .; v_call: TRBV5-5; d_call: .; cdr3_aa: CASSLLDSSVGYTF; cdr3_nt: TGTGCCAGCAGCTTGTTGGACAGCTCGGTGGGCTACACCTTC
j_call: TRBJ2-7; clone_size: .; v_call: TRBV18; d_call: .; cdr3_aa: CASSSDRGPYEQYF; cdr3_nt: TGTGCCAGCTCATCGGACCGCGGTCCCTACGAGCAGTACTTC
j_call: TRBJ2-7; clone_size: .; v_call: TRBV30; d_call: .; cdr3_aa: CAWCRDRSSYEQYF; cdr3_nt: TGTGCCTGGTGCCGGGACCGGAGCTCCTACGAGCAGTACTTC
j_call: TRBJ2-7; clone_size: .; v_call: TRBV7-6; d_call: TRBD2; cdr3_aa: CASSPTSGGHEQYF; cdr3_nt: TGTGCCAGCAGCCCGACTAGCGGGGGCCACGAGCAGTACTTC
j_call: TRBJ1-1; clone_size: .; v_call: TRBV6-1; d_call: .; cdr3_aa: CASSDGGGKNTEAFF; cdr3_nt: TGTGCCAGCAGTGACGGGGGGGGCAAGAACACTGAAGCTTTCTTT
j_call: TRBJ2-4; clone_size: once; v_call: TRBV19; d_call: .; cdr3_aa: CASSIGGKNIQYF; cdr3_nt: TGTGCCAGTAGTATAGGCGGGAAAAACATTCAGTACTTC
j_call: TRBJ1-2; clone_size: .; v_call: TRBV11-2; d_call: .; cdr3_aa: CASSPTDSAYGYTF; cdr3_nt: TGTGCCAGCAGCCCTACGGACTCCGCCTATGGCTACACCTTC
j_call: TRBJ1-3; clone_size: .; v_call: TRBV19; d_call: .; cdr3_aa: CASTPWTSGNTIYF; cdr3_nt: TGTGCCAGTACTCCCTGGACGTCTGGAAACACCATATATTTT
j_call: TRBJ2-7; clone_size: .; v_call: TRBV6-5; d_call: TRBD2; cdr3_aa: CASSTLAGVKNEQYF; cdr3_nt: TGTGCCAGCAGTACCCTAGCGGGAGTGAAGAACGAGCAGTACTTC
j_call: TRBJ2-7; clone_size: .; v_call: TRBV5-1; d_call: .; cdr3_aa: CASSPGRAVLSEQYF; cdr3_nt: TGCGCCAGCAGTCCTGGACGGGCGGTGTTGAGCGAGCAGTACTTC
j_call: TRBJ2-7; clone_size: .; v_call: TRBV18; d_call: .; cdr3_aa: CASSLLIPEQYF; cdr3_nt: TGTGCCAGCTCACTCCTTATTCCCGAGCAGTACTTC